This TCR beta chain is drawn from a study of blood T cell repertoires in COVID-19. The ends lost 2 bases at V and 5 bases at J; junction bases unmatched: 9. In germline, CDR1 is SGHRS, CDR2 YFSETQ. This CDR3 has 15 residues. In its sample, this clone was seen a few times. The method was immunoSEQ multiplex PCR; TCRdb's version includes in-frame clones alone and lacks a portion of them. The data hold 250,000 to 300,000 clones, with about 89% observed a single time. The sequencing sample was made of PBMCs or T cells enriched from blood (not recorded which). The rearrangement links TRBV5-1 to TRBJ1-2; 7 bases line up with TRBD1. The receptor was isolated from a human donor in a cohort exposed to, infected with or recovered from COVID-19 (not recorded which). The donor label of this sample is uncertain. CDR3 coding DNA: TGCGCCAGCAGCTTAAGCGGACAGGAAGAGTATGGCTACACCTTC. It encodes CASSLSGQEEYGYTF.